The 7 T cell receptor beta chains given below trace back to one sample, sequenced in a study of T cell repertoires in cytomegalovirus infection (dated by TCRdb to 2018 to 2020). Sequencing used an Illumina HiSeq 1500. The raw public data were reprocessed by TCRdb itself: fastp quality trimming at Q25, MiXCR clonotype calling, in-frame beta chains only. CDR3 protein sequences are deduplicated, and each keeps its most common genes and DNA. The sample has about 400,000 distinct CDR3 sequences on record, about a sixth of them singletons. Under 9% of the sample is in the top ten clones. Sequenced: PBMCs. The receptors were sampled from a human donor in good health (CMV status not recorded). Some clones in this sample may be carry-over from other donors' samples.

This clonotype appeared once. CDR3 residues: CASSPENGDGETQYF. The CDR3 DNA sequence: TGTGCCAGCTCACCAGAGAATGGAGATGGAGAGACCCAGTACTTC. The chain employs TRBV18 and TRBJ2-5; D not certain. CDR1 KGHSH and CDR2 LQKENI come from the germline V gene. This CDR3 is built from 15 residues. The germline V and J ends were trimmed by 2 bases and 4 bases, with 14 bases remaining between them.

The DNA of the CDR3 is TGCGCCAGCAGCTTGGCGGCAGGGGAGGGCTACACCTTC. Translated, it gives CASSLAAGEGYTF. This chain joins TRBV5-1 and TRBJ1-2; a weak D match, TRBD1 (6 bases). V dropped 0 bases and J dropped 8 bases, with 11 bases sitting between them. The CDR3 loop spans 13 amino acids. Germline values: CDR1 SGHRS, CDR2 YFSETQ.

This clonotype was counted a few times. The V and J genes are TRBV18 and TRBJ1-5; unclear D gene. The CDR3 sequence is 13 residues long. Per the germline V gene, CDR1 is KGHSH and CDR2 is LQKENI. V was shortened by 2 bases and J by 5 bases, with 7 bases between the two germline ends. The DNA for the CDR3 is TGTGCCAGCTCACCATCGCGCGATCAGCCCCAGCATTTT. Amino acid sequence: CASSPSRDQPQHF.

The gene calls are TRBV19 and TRBJ2-1; 13 bases align to TRBD2. From germline, CDR1 is LNHDA and CDR2 SQIVND (reference sequence). V shed 3 bases, J shed 9 bases, and the junction held 8 bases outside the gene matches. The length of the CDR3 is 16 residues. The CDR3 DNA follows: TGTGCCAGTAGTATCACCGGGACTAGCGGGATCTTTGAGCAGTTCTTC. This encodes CASSITGTSGIFEQFF.

This clonotype was seen more than once but under ten times. This chain links TRBV6-1 with TRBJ2-5, with 10 bases that match TRBD1. V gave up 8 bases and J gave up 5 bases; unmatched junction bases: 5. CDR1 is MNHNS, CDR2 SASEGT, per germline. CDR3 length: 13 amino acids. The CDR3 spells CASRDRGWETQYF. DNA of the CDR3: TGTGCCAGCCGGGACAGGGGATGGGAGACCCAGTACTTC.

This clonotype was detected only a few times. The chain joins TRBV20-1 to TRBJ2-4; 10 positions match TRBD1. Trimming at V came to 3 bases and at J to 7 bases, leaving 12 bases not matched to a gene. Germline V gene lookup returns CDR1 DFQATT and CDR2 SNEGSKA (reference sequence). The CDR3 length is 16 residues. The chain's CDR3 is CSASNGQGEWVNIQYF. For the CDR3, the DNA is TGCAGTGCTAGCAACGGACAGGGGGAATGGGTGAACATTCAGTACTTC.

This clonotype was picked up a small number of times. The rearrangement links TRBV5-4 to TRBJ2-1; 14 bases fit TRBD2. CDR3 length: 15 amino acids. The germline gives CDR1 SGHNT, CDR2 YYREEE (reference sequence). After removal of 3 bases from V and 14 bases from J, the junction contained 10 bases not matched to a gene. CDR3 nucleotides: TGTGCCAGCAGCTCGAGGGCCGGGACTAGCGGGAGAGAGTTCTTC. It translates to CASSSRAGTSGREFF. Full variable domain (missing parts from reference TRBV5-4 and TRBJ2-1): ETGVTQSPTHLIKTRGQQVTLRCSSQSGHNTVSWYQQALGQGPQFIFQYYREEENGRGNFPPRFSGLQFPNYSSELNVNALELDDSALYLCASSSRAGTSGREFFGPGTRLTVL.